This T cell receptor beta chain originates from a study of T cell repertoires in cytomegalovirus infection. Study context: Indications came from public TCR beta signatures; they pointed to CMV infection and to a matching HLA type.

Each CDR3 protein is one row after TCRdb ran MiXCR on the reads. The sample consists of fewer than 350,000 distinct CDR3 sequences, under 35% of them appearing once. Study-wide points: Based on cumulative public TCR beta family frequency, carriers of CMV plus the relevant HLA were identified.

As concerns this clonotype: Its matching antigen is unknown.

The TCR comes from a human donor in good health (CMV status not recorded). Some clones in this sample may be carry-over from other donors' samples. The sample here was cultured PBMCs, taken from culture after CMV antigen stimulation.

The chain's CDR3 is CASSPQANRGEQYF. The CDR3 DNA is TGTGCCAGCAGCCCCCAGGCGAACAGGGGAGAGCAGTACTTC. V gene TRBV2 combines with J gene TRBJ2-7, with 7 bases identical to TRBD1. The junction had 12 bases not matched to a gene; V was cut back by 6 bases and J by 7 bases. Germline CDR1 and CDR2: SNHLY and FYNNEI. This CDR3 spans 14 amino acids.